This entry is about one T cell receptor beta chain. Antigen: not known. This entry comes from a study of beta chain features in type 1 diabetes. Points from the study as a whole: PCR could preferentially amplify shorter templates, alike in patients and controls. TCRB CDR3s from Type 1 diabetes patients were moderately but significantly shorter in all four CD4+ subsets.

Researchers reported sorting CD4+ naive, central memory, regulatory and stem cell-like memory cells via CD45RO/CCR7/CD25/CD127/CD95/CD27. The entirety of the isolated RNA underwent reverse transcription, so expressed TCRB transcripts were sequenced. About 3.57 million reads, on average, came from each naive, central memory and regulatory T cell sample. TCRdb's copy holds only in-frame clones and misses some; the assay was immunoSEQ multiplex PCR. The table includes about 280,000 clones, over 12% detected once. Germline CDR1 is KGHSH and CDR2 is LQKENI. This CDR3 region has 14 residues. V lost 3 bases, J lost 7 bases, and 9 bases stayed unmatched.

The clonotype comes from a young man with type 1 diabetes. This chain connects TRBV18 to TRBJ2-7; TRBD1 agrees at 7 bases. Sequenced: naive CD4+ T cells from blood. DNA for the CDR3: TGTGCCAGCTCACCCGACAGGGCCTGGGGGGAGCAGTACTTC. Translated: CASSPDRAWGEQYF.